These 4 T cell receptor beta chains were sequenced from one sample in a study of cytotoxic CD8 clonotypes in ibrutinib-treated CLL. Sequencing used immunoSEQ multiplex PCR; TCRdb keeps in-frame clones, though not all of them. The sample contains fewer than 85,000 clones, roughly 77% of which appear only once. Material: PBMCs, obtained after 12 months of ibrutinib treatment. All receptors come from a human donor with chronic lymphocytic leukemia.

J is TRBJ1-2 and V is TRBV7-2, with 7 bases matching TRBD1. Trimming at V came to 5 bases and at J to 7 bases, leaving 4 bases not matched to a gene. Germline CDR1 SGHTA, CDR2 FQGNSA. This CDR3 has 12 amino acids. CDR3 nucleotides: TGTGCCAGCAGCGGGACAGCTCTTGGCTACACCTTC. Protein: CASSGTALGYTF. The full variable domain, rest sourced from reference TRBV7-2 and TRBJ1-2, is GAGVSQSPSNKVTEKGKDVELRCDPISGHTALYWYRQSLGQGLEFLIYFQGNSAPDKSGLPSDRFSAERTGGSVSTLTIQRTQQEDSAVYLCASSGTALGYTFGSGTRLTVV.

The chain has TRBV30 and TRBJ1-5; D is ambiguous. Trimming pared 4 bases from V and 5 bases from J, leaving 15 bases between. Germline CDR1 is GTSNPN and CDR2 is SVGIG (reference sequence). There are 14 residues in the CDR3. DNA of the CDR3: TGTGCCTGGACCCGGTCGGGTTTCGATCAGCCCCAGCATTTT. Protein sequence: CAWTRSGFDQPQHF.

The chain links TRBV6-5 to TRBJ1-4, with 11 bases matching TRBD1. This CDR3 has 14 amino acids. V lost 8 bases, J lost 2 bases, and 1 base stayed unmatched. Per the germline V gene, CDR1 is MNHEY and CDR2 is SVGAGI. CDR3 coding DNA: TGTGCCAGCCGGGACAGGGGGACTAATGAAAAACTGTTTTTT. Its protein is CASRDRGTNEKLFF.

V and J are TRBV19 and TRBJ2-7; TRBD2 agrees at 7 bases. The CDR3 extends over 13 amino acids. Germline CDR1 reads LNHDA; CDR2 reads SQIVND (reference sequence). Trimming removed 5 bases from V and 3 bases from J; junction bases left unmatched: 4. The chain's CDR3 is CASSAGTNYEQYF. The CDR3 DNA is TGTGCCAGTAGTGCCGGGACTAACTACGAGCAGTACTTC. The whole variable domain, remainder taken from reference TRBV19 and TRBJ2-7, is DGGITQSPKYLFRKEGQNVTLSCEQNLNHDAMYWYRQDPGQGLRLIYYSQIVNDFQKGDIAEGYSVSREKKESFPLTVTSAQKNPTAFYLCASSAGTNYEQYFGPGTRLTVT.